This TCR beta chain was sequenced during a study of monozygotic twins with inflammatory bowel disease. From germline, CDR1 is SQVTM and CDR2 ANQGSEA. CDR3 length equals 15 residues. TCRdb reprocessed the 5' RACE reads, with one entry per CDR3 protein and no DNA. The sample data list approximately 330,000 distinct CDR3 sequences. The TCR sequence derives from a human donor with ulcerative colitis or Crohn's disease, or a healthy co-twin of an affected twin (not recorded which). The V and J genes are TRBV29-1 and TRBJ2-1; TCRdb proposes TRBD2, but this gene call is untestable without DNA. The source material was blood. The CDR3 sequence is CSATGALAGGNEQFF.